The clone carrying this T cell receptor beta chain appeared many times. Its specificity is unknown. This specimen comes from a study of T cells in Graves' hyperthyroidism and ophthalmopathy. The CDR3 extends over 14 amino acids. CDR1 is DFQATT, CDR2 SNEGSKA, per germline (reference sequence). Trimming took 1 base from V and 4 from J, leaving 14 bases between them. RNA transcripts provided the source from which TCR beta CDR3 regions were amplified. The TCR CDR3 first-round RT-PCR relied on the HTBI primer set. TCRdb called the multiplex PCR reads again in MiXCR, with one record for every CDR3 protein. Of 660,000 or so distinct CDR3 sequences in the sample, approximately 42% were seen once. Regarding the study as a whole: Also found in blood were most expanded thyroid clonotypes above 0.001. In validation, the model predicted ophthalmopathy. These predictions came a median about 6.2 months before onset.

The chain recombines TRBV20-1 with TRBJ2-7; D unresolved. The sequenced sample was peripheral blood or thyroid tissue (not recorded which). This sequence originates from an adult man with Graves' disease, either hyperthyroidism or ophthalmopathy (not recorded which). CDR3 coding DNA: TGCAGTGCTAGAGGTGGCCCAATCCGTTACGAGCAGTACTTC. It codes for CSARGGPIRYEQYF.